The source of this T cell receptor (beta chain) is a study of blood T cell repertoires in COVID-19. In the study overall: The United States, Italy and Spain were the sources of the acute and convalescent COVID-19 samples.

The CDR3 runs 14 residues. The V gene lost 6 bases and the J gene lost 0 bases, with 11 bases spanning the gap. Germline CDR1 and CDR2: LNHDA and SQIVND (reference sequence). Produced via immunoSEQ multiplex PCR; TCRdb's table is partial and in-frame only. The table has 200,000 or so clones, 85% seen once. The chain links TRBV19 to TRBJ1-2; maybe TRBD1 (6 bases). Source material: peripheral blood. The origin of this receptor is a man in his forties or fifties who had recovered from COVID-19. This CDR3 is CASRDGQTNYGYTF. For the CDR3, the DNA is TGTGCCAGTAGGGATGGACAGACTAACTATGGCTACACCTTC.